Sequencing of this T cell receptor (beta chain) was carried out in a study of molecular identifiers for immune sequencing clone quantification. The wider study: Replicate RNA from approximately 20,000 or 98,000 naive CD8 T cells formed five aliquots; four were sequenced.

This CDR3 has 15 amino acids. V gave up 0 bases and J gave up 1 base; unmatched junction bases: 0. The germline gives CDR1 MNHEY, CDR2 SVGAGI. A few counts support this clonotype. TCRdb re-called the PCR reads with MiXCR, one entry per CDR3 protein. Found here are 490,000 or so distinct CDR3 sequences, 25% of them singletons; the top ten hold 0.76%. This TCR came from a human donor in good health. Some libraries in this study had Jurkat cell RNA spiked in. The V gene is TRBV6-5, the J gene TRBJ2-5; TRBD1 aligns across 9 bases. The sequencing sample was made of naive CD8+ T cells from blood, with Jurkat cell RNA spiked in. Subset meaning: FACS-sorted CD8+CD4-CCR7+CD45RA+ naive T cells. The CDR3 loop reads CASSYSTGGQETQYF. The CDR3 nucleotides read TGTGCCAGCAGTTACTCGACAGGGGGCCAAGAGACCCAGTACTTC.